The rows below give T cell receptor beta chains drawn from one sample of a study of blood T cell repertoires in COVID-19. TCRdb's table, derived via immunoSEQ multiplex PCR, lists solely in-frame clones and lacks some. This repertoire shows about 120,000 clones, 70% to 90% found once; its top ten account for 8.4%. Material: peripheral blood. Receptors originate from an older woman who had recovered from COVID-19. CDR3s include the opening cysteine and the closing phenylalanine or tryptophan. D genes are given only for firm matches. The listing skips clone size in some rows; elsewhere it reads once, few, many or a size class.

CDR3nt: TGTGCCAGCAGCAAAATCACTAGCGGGAGACATGAGCAGTTCTTC; CDR3aa: CASSKITSGRHEQFF; d_gene: TRBD2; j_gene: TRBJ2-1; v_gene: TRBV7-2; abundance: NA
CDR3nt: TGTGCCACCAGTGATTTGGGGGGCTGGGAGCAGTTCTTC; CDR3aa: CATSDLGGWEQFF; d_gene: NA; j_gene: TRBJ2-1; v_gene: TRBV24-1; abundance: NA
CDR3nt: TGTGCCAGTAGTACTGGGACTAGCGGGAGGAGGGGTGAGCAGTTCTTC; CDR3aa: CASSTGTSGRRGEQFF; d_gene: TRBD2; j_gene: TRBJ2-1; v_gene: TRBV19; abundance: NA
CDR3nt: TGTGCCAGTAGGGCTAGCAAAAACACAGATACGCAGTATTTT; CDR3aa: CASRASKNTDTQYF; d_gene: NA; j_gene: TRBJ2-3; v_gene: TRBV19; abundance: NA
CDR3nt: TGTGCCAGCAGTTCCCCCTCTAGCGGGGTTCGGACCGAGCAGTACTTC; CDR3aa: CASSSPSSGVRTEQYF; d_gene: TRBD2; j_gene: TRBJ2-7; v_gene: TRBV6-6; abundance: NA
CDR3nt: TGTGCCAGCAGCCATCTTGAGACAGCGAGATATGGCTACACCTTC; CDR3aa: CASSHLETARYGYTF; d_gene: NA; j_gene: TRBJ1-2; v_gene: TRBV3-1/TRBV3-2; abundance: NA
CDR3nt: TGTGCCAGCAGCTTGGGTCTCCATCGAGGAGAGCTGTTTTTT; CDR3aa: CASSLGLHRGELFF; d_gene: NA; j_gene: TRBJ2-2; v_gene: TRBV5-6; abundance: few
CDR3nt: TGTGCCAGCTCACCACCTGGGACAGGTAGCAATCAGCCCCAGCATTTT; CDR3aa: CASSPPGTGSNQPQHF; d_gene: TRBD1; j_gene: TRBJ1-5; v_gene: TRBV18; abundance: NA
CDR3nt: TGTGCCAGCAGCCAAGAATGGGGGGGGGAGACCCAGTACTTC; CDR3aa: CASSQEWGGETQYF; d_gene: TRBD2; j_gene: TRBJ2-5; v_gene: TRBV4-2; abundance: NA
CDR3nt: TGTGCCAGCAGCCAAACGCGGGGGAATGAAAAACTGTTTTTT; CDR3aa: CASSQTRGNEKLFF; d_gene: NA; j_gene: TRBJ1-4; v_gene: TRBV3-1/TRBV3-2; abundance: NA
CDR3nt: TGTGCCAGCAGCGTCACCGGGACTAGCACCTACAATGAGCAGTTCTTC; CDR3aa: CASSVTGTSTYNEQFF; d_gene: TRBD2; j_gene: TRBJ2-1; v_gene: TRBV9; abundance: NA
CDR3nt: TGTGCCAGCTCACCCCGGGAAGGTCTAACCAAAAACATTCAGTACTTC; CDR3aa: CASSPREGLTKNIQYF; d_gene: NA; j_gene: TRBJ2-4; v_gene: TRBV18; abundance: NA
CDR3nt: TGTGCCTGGAGAGGGGGGACAGGGTCCGCCTACGAGCAGTACTTC; CDR3aa: CAWRGGTGSAYEQYF; d_gene: TRBD1; j_gene: TRBJ2-7; v_gene: TRBV30; abundance: NA
CDR3nt: TGCAGCGTTGCCCACAGAAGCGAGCAGTACTTC; CDR3aa: CSVAHRSEQYF; d_gene: NA; j_gene: TRBJ2-7; v_gene: TRBV29-1; abundance: NA
CDR3nt: TGTGCCAGCAGCCGAGGGACAGTTCAAGAGACCCAGTACTTC; CDR3aa: CASSRGTVQETQYF; d_gene: TRBD1; j_gene: TRBJ2-5; v_gene: TRBV7-8; abundance: NA
CDR3nt: TGTGCCAGCAGTTCCTATCGGGACAGAAGCAATCAGCCCCAGCATTTT; CDR3aa: CASSSYRDRSNQPQHF; d_gene: TRBD1; j_gene: TRBJ1-5; v_gene: TRBV27; abundance: NA
CDR3nt: TGCGCCAGCAACCGGGGACAGGATTATGGCTACACCTTC; CDR3aa: CASNRGQDYGYTF; d_gene: TRBD1; j_gene: TRBJ1-2; v_gene: TRBV5-1; abundance: NA
CDR3nt: TGTGCCAGCAGCTTAGGGGTAGGGGCAGATACGCAGTATTTT; CDR3aa: CASSLGVGADTQYF; d_gene: NA; j_gene: TRBJ2-3; v_gene: TRBV11-2; abundance: NA
CDR3nt: TGTGCCAGCAGCCGTGGTGAATATTGGACAGAAAAACTGTTTTTT; CDR3aa: CASSRGEYWTEKLFF; d_gene: NA; j_gene: TRBJ1-4; v_gene: TRBV3-1/TRBV3-2; abundance: NA
CDR3nt: TGTGCCAGTAGTACCGGGACTAGCAGACTCTCCTACAATGAGCAGTTCTTC; CDR3aa: CASSTGTSRLSYNEQFF; d_gene: TRBD2; j_gene: TRBJ2-1; v_gene: TRBV19; abundance: NA